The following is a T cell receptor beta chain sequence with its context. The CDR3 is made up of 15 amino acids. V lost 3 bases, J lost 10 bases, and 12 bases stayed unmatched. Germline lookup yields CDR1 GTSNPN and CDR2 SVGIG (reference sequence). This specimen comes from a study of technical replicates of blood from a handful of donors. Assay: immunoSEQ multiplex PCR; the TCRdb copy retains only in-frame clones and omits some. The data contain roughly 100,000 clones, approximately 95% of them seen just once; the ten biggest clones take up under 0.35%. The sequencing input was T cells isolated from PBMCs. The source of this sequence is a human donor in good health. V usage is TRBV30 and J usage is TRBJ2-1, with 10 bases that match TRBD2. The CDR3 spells CAWRADFTSGAEQFF. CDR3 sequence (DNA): TGTGCCTGGAGGGCAGACTTCACTAGCGGGGCCGAGCAGTTCTTC.